These 21 T cell receptor beta chains were all obtained from the same sample, sequenced in a study of identifying expanded T cells in peripheral blood. Only in-frame clones appear in the TCRdb table, and some are missing; sequencing was by immunoSEQ multiplex PCR. The sample lists about 58,000 clones, roughly 90% occurring once. Sample: blood. Receptors originate from a person between 18 and 75 years old in good health.

The chain combines TRBV5-4 with TRBJ2-5, with 7 positions matching TRBD2. The CDR3 runs to 16 residues. The germline V gene has CDR1 SGHNT and CDR2 YYREEE (reference sequence). The V gene end was trimmed by 5 bases and the J gene end by 5 bases; junction bases not matched to a gene: 15. CDR3 amino acids: CASSRMGGTGMETQYF. CDR3 DNA sequence: TGTGCCAGCAGTCGGATGGGGGGGACGGGGATGGAGACCCAGTACTTC.

This chain uses TRBV21-1 with TRBJ2-3; TRBD2 is the table's D call, not checked against the DNA. TRBV21-1 constitutes a pseudogene. This CDR3 spans 12 amino acids. CDR3 DNA: TGTGCCAGCAGCATATTAGCGGATACGCAGTATTTT. Its protein product is CASSILADTQYF.

The rearrangement uses TRBV28 and TRBJ2-7; 10 bases are a match to TRBD2. CDR3 length equals 16 residues. From germline, CDR1 is MDHEN and CDR2 SYDVKM. V lost 2 bases to trimming and J lost 7 bases; unmatched junction nucleotides: 11. CDR3 in amino acids: CASSLEAGSGRREQYF. CDR3 bases: TGTGCCAGCAGTTTAGAGGCCGGTAGCGGGAGGCGGGAGCAGTACTTC.

The chain recombines TRBV4-2 with TRBJ2-3; D is uncertain. Trimming cost V 1 base and J 5 bases, with 10 bases left between them. The CDR3 is 14 residues long. Germline V gene sequence: CDR1 LGHNA, CDR2 YNFKEQ. In DNA, the CDR3 is TGTGCCAGCAGCCAAGCTAATACTCAAGATACGCAGTATTTT. The encoded protein is CASSQANTQDTQYF.

The rearrangement links TRBV6-6 to TRBJ1-1; D is undetermined. The CDR3 consists of 11 residues. Germline assignment: CDR1 MNHNY and CDR2 SVGAGI (reference sequence). Trimming removed 5 bases from V and 6 bases from J, with 7 bases in between. The CDR3 reads CASSLRAEAFF. As DNA, the CDR3 is TGTGCCAGCAGTCTAAGGGCTGAAGCTTTCTTT.

This clone showed up just once. The chain links TRBV28 to TRBJ1-1; D is uncertain. Trimming cost V 1 base and J 5 bases, with 8 bases left between them. The CDR3 covers 13 residues. Germline V lookup: CDR1 MDHEN, CDR2 SYDVKM. The CDR3 protein is CASSLYAGTEAFF. CDR3 coding DNA: TGTGCCAGCAGTTTATATGCTGGGACTGAAGCTTTCTTT.

The chain couples TRBV7-8 to TRBJ2-2; D remains ambiguous. The germline gives CDR1 SGHVS, CDR2 FQNEAQ. Trimming shortened V by 6 bases and J by 8 bases, and 10 bases separated the two germline ends. The CDR3 covers 12 residues. CDR3 DNA sequence: TGTGCCAGCAGGCAGCCTTCGGGGGAGCTGTTTTTT. Translation: CASRQPSGELFF.

This chain uses TRBV9 with TRBJ2-3; TRBD1 or TRBD2 may be the D gene (6 bases each). CDR1 and CDR2 from the germline V gene are SGDLS and YYNGEE. This CDR3 is built from 13 residues. The V end lost 3 bases, the J end lost 4 bases, and 9 bases lay between the germline ends. The CDR3 bases are TGTGCCAGCAGCGCCCGGGGGCCAGATACGCAGTATTTT. Encoded protein: CASSARGPDTQYF. The full variable domain, rest sourced from reference TRBV9 and TRBJ2-3, is DSGVTQTPKHLITATGQRVTLRCSPRSGDLSVYWYQQSLDQGLQFLIQYYNGEERAKGNILERFSAQQFPDLHSELNLSSLELGDSALYFCASSARGPDTQYFGPGTRLTVL.

This clone occurred once. The chain employs TRBV5-1 and TRBJ2-5; D not certain. The CDR3 spans 15 residues. From germline, CDR1 is SGHRS and CDR2 YFSETQ. V dropped 0 bases and J dropped 3 bases, with 12 bases sitting between them. CDR3 nucleotide sequence: TGCGCCAGCAGCTTGGACGTACCCAACAAAGAGACCCAGTACTTC. This encodes CASSLDVPNKETQYF.

The chain combines TRBV28 with TRBJ2-3; 7 bases fit TRBD2. This CDR3 spans 14 amino acids. The germline V gene encodes CDR1 MDHEN and CDR2 SYDVKM. V was pared by 7 bases and J by 2 bases, with 6 bases of the junction left unmatched. For the CDR3, the DNA is TGTGCCAGCACCCACGGACTAGACACAGATACGCAGTATTTT. This sequence encodes CASTHGLDTDTQYF.

The V gene is TRBV6-6, the J gene TRBJ1-5, with D maybe TRBD1 (5 bases). V lost 4 bases to trimming and J lost 5 bases, with 18 bases between them. This CDR3 region has 16 residues. Germline loops: CDR1 MNHNY, CDR2 SVGAGI (reference sequence). The CDR3 coding sequence is TGTGCCAGCAGTTCTCTCGGGGGAGGAGTGGATCAGCCCCAGCATTTT. Encoded protein: CASSSLGGGVDQPQHF.

This chain links TRBV2 with TRBJ2-7, with D possibly being TRBD1 or TRBD2 (5 bases each). The CDR3 is made up of 15 amino acids. Germline CDR1 and CDR2: SNHLY and FYNNEI. The V and J ends lost 2 bases and 5 bases respectively, with 16 bases between them. Written as DNA, the CDR3 is TGTGCCAGCAGTGAACTCGGGGACCCTCGCGACGAGCAGTACTTC. This encodes CASSELGDPRDEQYF.

As for this clone: Sequence at one end of the junction differs from germline and may be a read error. The chain couples TRBV5-3 to TRBJ1-2, with D tentatively TRBD1 (5 bases). TRBV5-3 is classed as an ORF, of uncertain function. The CDR3 runs 15 residues. As DNA, the CDR3 is TGTGCCAGCAGCTCCCCCGTTACAGGCCGTAGGGGCTACACCTTC. Encoded protein: CASSSPVTGRRGYTF.

V is TRBV11-3 and J is TRBJ1-1, with D hard to call. The germline V gene encodes CDR1 SGHNT and CDR2 YENEEA. V shed 0 bases and J shed 6 bases, with 11 bases lying between them. The length of the CDR3 is 14 residues. CDR3 amino acids: CASSLDPGSPEAFF. Here the CDR3 DNA reads TGTGCCAGCAGCTTAGATCCGGGATCGCCTGAAGCTTTCTTT. Complete variable domain (other parts from reference TRBV11-3 and TRBJ1-1): EAGVVQSPRYKIIEKKQPVAFWCNPISGHNTLYWYLQNLGQGPELLIRYENEEAVDDSQLPKDRFSAERLKGVDSTLKIQPAELGDSAVYLCASSLDPGSPEAFFGQGTRLTVV.

This clone was seen a single time. V is TRBV5-4 and J is TRBJ1-2; D is unresolved. Germline V gene data show CDR1 as SGHNT and CDR2 as YYREEE (reference sequence). Trimming shortened V by 0 bases and J by 2 bases, and 14 bases separated the two germline ends. The CDR3 runs to 16 residues. The CDR3 DNA sequence: TGTGCCAGCAGCTTGGCCGGGATCAAGTGGAACTATGGCTACACCTTC. This gives the protein CASSLAGIKWNYGYTF.

This clone is a singleton in its sample. The chain links TRBV6-5 to TRBJ2-2; D assignment may be TRBD1 or TRBD2 (5 bases each). The CDR3 has 15 residues. Germline values: CDR1 MNHEY, CDR2 SVGAGI. The ends were cut back, 4 bases at V and 3 bases at J, with 12 bases in the middle. The CDR3 DNA is TGTGCCAGCAGTTCCGGGACCTTCCACACCGGGGAGCTGTTTTTT. This sequence encodes CASSSGTFHTGELFF.

The chain couples TRBV6-1 to TRBJ1-2; D possibly corresponds to TRBD1 (5 bases). Per the germline V gene, CDR1 is MNHNS and CDR2 is SASEGT. Trimming stripped 0 bases from V and 5 bases from J, with 16 bases between. The CDR3 length is 16 residues. The CDR3 DNA reads TGTGCCAGCAGTGAAGCGAGACCCACAGGACCTTATGGCTACACCTTC. Encoded protein: CASSEARPTGPYGYTF.

This chain links TRBV19 with TRBJ2-3, with D perhaps matching TRBD2 (6 bases). Germline V gene sequence: CDR1 LNHDA, CDR2 SQIVND (reference sequence). V shed 3 bases and J shed 1 base, with 17 bases lying between them. The CDR3 runs to 17 residues. The CDR3 protein is CASSIELVRLGTDTQYF. In DNA, the CDR3 is TGTGCCAGTAGTATCGAGTTGGTGAGACTAGGCACAGATACGCAGTATTTT.

V and J are TRBV11-2 and TRBJ1-4; D gene ambiguous. The length of the CDR3 is 14 residues. Germline lookup yields CDR1 SGHAT and CDR2 FQNNGV. Trimming removed 1 base from V and 0 bases from J, with 3 bases in between. This CDR3 reads CASSLGSTNEKLFF. DNA for the CDR3: TGTGCCAGCAGCTTAGGCTCAACTAATGAAAAACTGTTTTTT. Full variable domain (missing parts from reference TRBV11-2 and TRBJ1-4): EAGVAQSPRYKIIEKRQSVAFWCNPISGHATLYWYQQILGQGPKLLIQFQNNGVVDDSQLPKDRFSAERLKGVDSTLKIQPAKLEDSAVYLCASSLGSTNEKLFFGSGTQLSVL.

V is TRBV25-1 and J is TRBJ2-1, with D unresolved. The CDR3 extends over 14 amino acids. V was pared by 2 bases and J by 4 bases, with 9 bases between. CDR1 is MGHDK and CDR2 is SYGVNS in the germline V gene. This CDR3 is CASSELTRYNEQFF. The CDR3 DNA follows: TGTGCCAGCAGTGAACTAACCCGGTACAATGAGCAGTTCTTC.

V and J are TRBV7-2 and TRBJ2-7, with 8 bases fitting TRBD2. CDR3 length: 16 residues. Germline CDR1 is SGHTA and CDR2 is FQGNSA. V lost 2 bases to trimming and J lost 4 bases; unmatched junction nucleotides: 10. This chain's CDR3 is CASSLRIAGGQYEQYF. In DNA, the CDR3 is TGTGCCAGCAGCTTACGTATCGCGGGGGGCCAATACGAGCAGTACTTC.